This is a list of T cell receptor beta chains from one sample in a study of cytomegalovirus exposure and HLA in healthy donors. TCRdb keeps only in-frame clones here, not all; method: immunoSEQ multiplex PCR. The sample contains just over 150,000 clones, roughly 82% of which appear only once. The sample taken for sequencing was PBMCs. These receptors were collected from a woman aged 45-65 years in good health and CMV-seropositive. Each CDR3 is given with its conserved first and last residue. Fields, in order: D gene, V gene, J gene, clone size, CDR3 DNA, CDR3 protein. The D gene is left open where the match is weak. Some rows have no size entry. The others give once, few or many, or a class for an expanded clone.

d_gene: .
v_gene: TRBV4-1
j_gene: TRBJ1-2
abundance: .
CDR3nt: TGCGCCAGCAGCCAAGATCGGGCCAGGGTCAACTATGGCTACACCTTC
CDR3aa: CASSQDRARVNYGYTF

d_gene: TRBD2
v_gene: TRBV5-1
j_gene: TRBJ2-7
abundance: .
CDR3nt: TGCGCCAGCAGCTTGGTGCGCGGGACTAGCGGCTACGAGCAGTACTTC
CDR3aa: CASSLVRGTSGYEQYF

d_gene: .
v_gene: TRBV7-9
j_gene: TRBJ2-5
abundance: .
CDR3nt: TGTGCCAGCAGCCTGGAGGGGTGGGAGACCCAGTACTTC
CDR3aa: CASSLEGWETQYF

d_gene: .
v_gene: TRBV27
j_gene: TRBJ2-6
abundance: .
CDR3nt: TGTGCCAGCAGTTTAGGAGGAGCTGGGGCCAACGTCCTGACTTTC
CDR3aa: CASSLGGAGANVLTF

d_gene: .
v_gene: TRBV7-8
j_gene: TRBJ1-4
abundance: .
CDR3nt: TGTGCCAGCAGCCGGTCAGGGGTATCCGGTGAAAAACTGTTTTTT
CDR3aa: CASSRSGVSGEKLFF

d_gene: TRBD1
v_gene: TRBV15
j_gene: TRBJ1-3
abundance: .
CDR3nt: TGTGCCACCAGCAGAACGAAAGGGACAGGGGTCGGAAACACCATATATTTT
CDR3aa: CATSRTKGTGVGNTIYF

d_gene: .
v_gene: TRBV29-1
j_gene: TRBJ2-7
abundance: .
CDR3nt: TGCAGCGTCCGTGGGGGGGACATCTCCTACGAGCAGTACTTC
CDR3aa: CSVRGGDISYEQYF

d_gene: .
v_gene: TRBV18
j_gene: TRBJ1-2
abundance: once
CDR3nt: TGTGCCAGCTCACCCATGACAGGTAGCAACTATGGCTACACCTTC
CDR3aa: CASSPMTGSNYGYTF

d_gene: .
v_gene: TRBV12-2
j_gene: TRBJ1-1
abundance: .
CDR3nt: TGTGCAAGTCGCTCATACTGGGGGGACAGGGTCGGCACTGAAGCTTTCTTT
CDR3aa: CASRSYWGDRVGTEAFF

d_gene: .
v_gene: TRBV5-6
j_gene: TRBJ1-5
abundance: .
CDR3nt: TGTGCCAGCAGGCTATTTGTGGGCAATCAGCCCCAGCATTTT
CDR3aa: CASRLFVGNQPQHF

d_gene: TRBD1
v_gene: TRBV10-2
j_gene: TRBJ1-6
abundance: few
CDR3nt: TGCGCCAGCAGGGGGACAGGGGAACAATCACCCCTCCACTTT
CDR3aa: CASRGTGEQSPLHF

d_gene: TRBD2
v_gene: TRBV15
j_gene: TRBJ2-7
abundance: .
CDR3nt: TGTGCCACCAGCAGAGATCGGCTAGCGGGGGCCGAGCAGTACTTC
CDR3aa: CATSRDRLAGAEQYF

d_gene: .
v_gene: TRBV5-6
j_gene: TRBJ2-1
abundance: .
CDR3nt: TGTGCCAGCAGCTTGCTGGGAGATGAGCAGTTCTTC
CDR3aa: CASSLLGDEQFF

d_gene: TRBD1
v_gene: TRBV19
j_gene: TRBJ2-2
abundance: .
CDR3nt: TGTGCCAGTAGCTGGACAGGGAGTCACGGGGAGCTGTTTTTT
CDR3aa: CASSWTGSHGELFF

d_gene: .
v_gene: TRBV5-6
j_gene: TRBJ2-3
abundance: .
CDR3nt: TGTGCCAGCAGCTTGAATAGTCCAGATACGCAGTATTTT
CDR3aa: CASSLNSPDTQYF

d_gene: .
v_gene: TRBV11-2
j_gene: TRBJ1-2
abundance: .
CDR3nt: TGTGCCAGCAGCTTTCAGGTTAACTATGGCTACACCTTC
CDR3aa: CASSFQVNYGYTF

d_gene: TRBD1
v_gene: TRBV2
j_gene: TRBJ1-4
abundance: .
CDR3nt: TGTGCCAGCAGACTACAGGGGAGGAATGAAAAACTGTTTTTT
CDR3aa: CASRLQGRNEKLFF

d_gene: TRBD1
v_gene: TRBV10-3
j_gene: TRBJ1-5
abundance: .
CDR3nt: TGTGCCATCAGCCGACAGGGGGATCAGCCCCAGCATTTT
CDR3aa: CAISRQGDQPQHF